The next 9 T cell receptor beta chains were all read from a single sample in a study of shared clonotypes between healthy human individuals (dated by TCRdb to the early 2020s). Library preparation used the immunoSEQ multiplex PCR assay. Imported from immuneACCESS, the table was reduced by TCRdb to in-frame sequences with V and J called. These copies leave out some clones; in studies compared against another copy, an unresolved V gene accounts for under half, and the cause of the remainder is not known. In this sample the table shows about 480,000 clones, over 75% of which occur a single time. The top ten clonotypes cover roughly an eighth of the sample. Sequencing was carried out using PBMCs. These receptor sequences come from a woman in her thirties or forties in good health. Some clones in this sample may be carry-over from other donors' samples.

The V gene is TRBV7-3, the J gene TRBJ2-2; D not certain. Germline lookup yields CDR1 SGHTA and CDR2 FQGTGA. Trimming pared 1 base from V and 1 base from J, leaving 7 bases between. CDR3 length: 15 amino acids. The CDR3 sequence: CASSLNGENTGELFF. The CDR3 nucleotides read TGTGCCAGCAGCTTAAATGGAGAGAACACCGGGGAGCTGTTTTTT.

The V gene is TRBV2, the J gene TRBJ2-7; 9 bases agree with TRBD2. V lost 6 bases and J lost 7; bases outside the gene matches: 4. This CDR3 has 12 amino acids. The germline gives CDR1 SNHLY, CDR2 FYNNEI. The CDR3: CASSRTSAEQYF. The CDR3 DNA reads TGTGCCAGCAGCAGGACTAGCGCGGAGCAGTACTTC.

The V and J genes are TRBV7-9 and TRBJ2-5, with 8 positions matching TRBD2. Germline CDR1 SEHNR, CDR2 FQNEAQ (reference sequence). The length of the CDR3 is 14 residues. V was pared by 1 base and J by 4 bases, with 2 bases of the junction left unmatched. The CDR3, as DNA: TGTGCCAGCAGCTTAGTTCTAGCGGGAGAGACCCAGTACTTC. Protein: CASSLVLAGETQYF.

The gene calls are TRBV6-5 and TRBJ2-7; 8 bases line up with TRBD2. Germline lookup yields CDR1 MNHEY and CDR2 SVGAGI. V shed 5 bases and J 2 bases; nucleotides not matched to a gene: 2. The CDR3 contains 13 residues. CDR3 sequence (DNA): TGTGCCAGCAGTCTGACTAGCGCCTACGAGCAGTACTTC. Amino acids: CASSLTSAYEQYF.

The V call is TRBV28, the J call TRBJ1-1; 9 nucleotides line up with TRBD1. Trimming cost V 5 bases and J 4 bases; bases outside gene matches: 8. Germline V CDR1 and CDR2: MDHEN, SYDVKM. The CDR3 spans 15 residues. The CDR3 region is CASSETGQGITEAFF. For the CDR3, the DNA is TGTGCCAGCAGTGAGACGGGACAGGGAATCACTGAAGCTTTCTTT.

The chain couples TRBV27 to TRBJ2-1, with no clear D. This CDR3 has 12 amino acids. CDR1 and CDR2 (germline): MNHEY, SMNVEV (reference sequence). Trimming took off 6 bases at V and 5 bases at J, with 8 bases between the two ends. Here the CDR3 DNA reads TGTGCCAGCAGCCGCCGGGACAATGAGCAGTTCTTC. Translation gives CASSRRDNEQFF.

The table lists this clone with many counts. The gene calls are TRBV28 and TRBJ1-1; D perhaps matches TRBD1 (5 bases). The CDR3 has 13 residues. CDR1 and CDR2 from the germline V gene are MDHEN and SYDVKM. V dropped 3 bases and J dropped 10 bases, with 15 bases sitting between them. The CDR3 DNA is TGTGCCAGCAGTTTCCCCGGGGGAGGAGGAGCTTTCTTT. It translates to CASSFPGGGGAFF.

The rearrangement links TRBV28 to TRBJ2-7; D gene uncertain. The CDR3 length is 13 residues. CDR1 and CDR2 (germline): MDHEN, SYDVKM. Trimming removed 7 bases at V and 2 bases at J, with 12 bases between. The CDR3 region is CASTPAATYEQYF. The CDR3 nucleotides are TGTGCCAGCACTCCGGCCGCCACCTACGAGCAGTACTTC.

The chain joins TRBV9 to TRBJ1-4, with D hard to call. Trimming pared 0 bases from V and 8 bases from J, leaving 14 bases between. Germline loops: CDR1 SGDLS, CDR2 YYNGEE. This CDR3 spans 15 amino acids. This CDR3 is CASSVGMFRKEKLFF. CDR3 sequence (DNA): TGTGCCAGCAGCGTAGGAATGTTTAGGAAAGAAAAACTGTTTTTT.